A selection of T cell receptor beta chains follows, all from one sample in a study of blood T cell repertoires in COVID-19. Measured with immunoSEQ multiplex PCR; TCRdb has only the in-frame clones, and not every one. Here the sample spans around 400,000 clones, over 75% being singletons. Sample: PBMCs or T cells enriched from blood (not recorded which). The source is a young woman who had been exposed to COVID-19. CDR3s include the opening cysteine and the closing phenylalanine or tryptophan. The D gene is left open where the match is weak. Rows give clone size only sometimes, using once, few, many, or a class for an expanded clone.

v_gene,j_gene,abundance,d_gene,CDR3aa,CDR3nt
TRBV4-2,TRBJ2-1,few,NA,CASSQDRYEQFF,TGTGCCAGCAGCCAAGACCGGTATGAGCAGTTCTTC
TRBV5-1,TRBJ1-2,NA,NA,CASSFGGTSGGNYGYTF,TGCGCCAGCAGCTTTGGCGGGACCTCCGGCGGTAACTATGGCTACACCTTC
TRBV25-1,TRBJ1-6,NA,NA,CASSEQDSLSPLHF,TGTGCCAGCAGTGAACAGGACAGTCTCTCACCCCTCCACTTT
TRBV28,TRBJ1-6,NA,TRBD1,CASSWGTGGRSPLHF,TGTGCCAGCAGTTGGGGAACAGGGGGGAGGTCACCCCTCCACTTT
TRBV19,TRBJ1-1,few,NA,CASSMFVNTEAFF,TGTGCCAGTAGTATGTTCGTGAACACTGAAGCTTTCTTT
TRBV5-1,TRBJ1-1,NA,TRBD1,CASSLVTGGNTEAFF,TGCGCCAGCAGCTTGGTTACAGGGGGAAACACTGAAGCTTTCTTT
TRBV6-6,TRBJ1-2,NA,TRBD1,CASSPSRQGARYGYTF,TGTGCCAGCAGCCCCTCGAGACAGGGGGCGCGGTATGGCTACACCTTC
TRBV19,TRBJ1-5,NA,NA,CASRAGSGNQPQHF,TGTGCCAGTCGCGCAGGGTCGGGCAATCAGCCCCAGCATTTT
TRBV5-4,TRBJ1-6,NA,TRBD1,CASRPDRVNSPLHF,TGTGCCAGCAGACCGGACAGGGTAAATTCACCCCTCCACTTT
TRBV11-2,TRBJ2-2,NA,NA,CASSFFSGELFF,TGTGCCAGCAGCTTTTTCTCCGGGGAGCTGTTTTTT
TRBV27,TRBJ2-1,NA,NA,CASSPVSQGFYNEQFF,TGTGCCAGCAGTCCAGTTTCTCAGGGTTTCTACAATGAGCAGTTCTTC
TRBV6-6,TRBJ2-5,once,NA,CASSPGIQRSRETQYF,TGTGCCAGCAGTCCCGGGATCCAGAGGTCCCGAGAGACCCAGTACTTC
TRBV7-3,TRBJ2-3,NA,TRBD2,CASSLHGGAGTDTQYF,TGTGCCAGCAGCCTCCACGGGGGGGCCGGCACAGATACGCAGTATTTT
TRBV28,TRBJ2-2,NA,NA,CASSPLREGNTGELFF,TGTGCCAGCAGCCCACTTCGAGAGGGAAACACCGGGGAGCTGTTTTTT
TRBV28,TRBJ1-3,NA,TRBD1,CASSIPSRRQGMGGNTIYF,TGTGCCAGCAGTATCCCCTCTCGGAGACAGGGTATGGGTGGAAACACCATATATTTT
TRBV25-1,TRBJ1-6,NA,NA,CASSETGISPLHF,TGTGCCAGCAGTGAAACAGGGATTTCACCCCTCCACTTT
TRBV20-1,TRBJ1-1,NA,NA,CSATSQAEAFF,TGCAGTGCTACCAGTCAGGCTGAAGCTTTCTTT
TRBV7-6,TRBJ2-7,NA,TRBD1,CASSYRDRGNEQYF,TGTGCCAGCAGCTACCGGGACAGGGGGAACGAGCAGTACTTC
TRBV2,TRBJ1-2,NA,NA,CASRAEGLYGYTF,TGTGCCAGCAGAGCAGAAGGACTTTATGGCTACACCTTC
TRBV18,TRBJ2-7,few,NA,CASSLDMASYEQYF,TGTGCCAGCTCACTGGACATGGCCTCCTACGAGCAGTACTTC
TRBV28,TRBJ1-1,once,NA,CASSLQGYTEAFF,TGTGCCAGCAGTTTACAGGGCTACACTGAAGCTTTCTTT
TRBV7-3,TRBJ1-1,NA,TRBD1,CASSSGQGMSTEAFF,TGTGCCAGCAGCTCCGGACAGGGGATGTCGACTGAAGCTTTCTTT
TRBV19,TRBJ2-1,NA,TRBD2,CASRAAGAKNEQFF,TGTGCCAGTAGGGCAGCGGGGGCAAAAAATGAGCAGTTCTTC
TRBV7-9,TRBJ2-1,NA,TRBD2,CASSLGSGDLYNEQFF,TGTGCCAGCAGCTTAGGTAGCGGGGATCTTTACAATGAGCAGTTCTTC